The sequence of this T cell receptor (beta chain) was determined in a study of shared clonotypes between healthy human individuals (dated by TCRdb to about 2020). Background on the whole study: A few men and a couple of women, aged 18 to 49 years, made up the cohort. For each donor, three plates each were used for CD4 naive and CD4 memory, two plates were used for CD8 naive, and one plate was used for CD8 memory. To estimate repertoire size and how much clonotype sharing occurs between individuals, the study deeply sequenced the blood TCR repertoires of several healthy adults. To increase sequencing depth and limit assay-specific biases, different laboratories used diverse techniques to prepare libraries and sequence TCR repertoires. Between about 0.8 and 8.9 billion PBMCs per donor were obtained by leukapheresis.

Points the paper makes about the study in general: Incomplete sequencing was indicated by rarefaction of sorted-subset datasets, despite the large sequencing depth. Sampling was restricted to blood, and TCR repertoires in tissue are likely to differ from TCR repertoires in blood. When several donors were compared, the shared fraction of clonotypes was approximately 5% for naive CD4, roughly 3.4% for naive CD8, more than 2% for memory CD4, and approximately 0.4% for memory CD8. The genetic and exposure-history diversity represented was limited by the small number of donors. Based on pairwise subsampling, the degree of clonotype sharing among donors was expected to be affected by sequencing depth. Estimated clonotype richness was generally larger for naive than for memory subsets. Clonotypes shared by all four sorted-subset donors showed higher generation probabilities than non-shared clonotypes.

The germline V gene encodes CDR1 MGHDK and CDR2 SYGVNS. The CDR3, from cysteine to phenylalanine, totals 14 residues. Just CDR3 DNA is preserved here, 42 bases in frame from base 1. V is cut by 7 bases and J by 7 bases, and the space between the germline ends is 19 bases. TCR CDR3 regions were amplified from genomic DNA by multiplex PCR using the deep immunoSEQ assay. Extracted genomic DNA from each cell subset was distributed evenly across all wells of several immunoSEQ 96-well plates, and each plate was treated as a replicate. For sorted subsets, each replicate PCR was loaded with 200 to 250 ng genomic DNA, equivalent to 30,000 to 35,000 T cell genomes. Purified libraries were measured with a Qubit 3.0 fluorometer, size-checked on a Bioanalyzer 2100, and measured again with the KAPA Library Quantification kit. Every immunoSEQ 96-well plate was sequenced on a dedicated single-read 150-cycle Illumina NextSeq 550 flow cell. As for the authors' bioinformatics: The immunoSEQ output contained only junctional sequences without quality scores, so filtering could not match that applied to full-length reads. To assign V/J genes and CDR3, sequences were annotated using PyIR, a Python wrapper for IgBLAST v1.9, with IMGT germline references. Reads were filtered out if the reads had weak V/J assignments (E-value above 1e-6), no CDR3, stop codons, out-of-frame junctions, or ambiguous translated residues. V3J clonotypes were defined as sequences sharing the same inferred V gene, J gene, and CDR3 amino acid sequence. The percentage overlap between two repertoires was calculated by dividing the number of shared unique clonotypes by the size of the smaller repertoire. Richness of each repertoire was evaluated using RTK rarefaction, the Chao1 estimator, and Recon v2.1 estimates of unobserved clonotypes. OLGA was used to compute generation probabilities for all TCRbeta clonotypes that the gDNA method yielded from a few donors. The source is immuneACCESS, and TCRdb retained only in-frame sequences with V and J called. Part of the clones is not carried over; for the studies checked, unresolved V genes explain less than half of this, and the remainder is unexplained. V and J calls and clone size are those listed in that table; D and trimming were worked out from the DNA. The sample table contains approximately 82,000 clones; only one count was recorded for 60% to 70% of them. Together, the top ten hold about half of the sample.

The donors were healthy, HIV-negative adults with no recently reported acute infections or vaccinations. Every donor was a Caucasian adult residing in Nashville, Tennessee, USA. The CD8 memory samples were a combination of magnetically selected CD45RO+ cells and CCR7-negative CD45RA+ effector memory (TemRA) cells. After blood collection by leukapheresis, PBMCs were isolated using Ficoll-Histopaque density gradient centrifugation and then cryopreserved in the vapor phase of liquid nitrogen. Purity and quantity of every magnetically sorted T cell population were checked by analytical flow cytometry. Genomic DNA was isolated from every sorted fraction and measured by UV absorbance on a Nanodrop 2000c. This clone has ten or more counts. Its antigen remains unidentified. The input lacks base qualities; no much larger clone sits a single base away.

In this chain, TRBV25-1 is recombined with TRBJ1-2; TRBD1 is perhaps the D gene, given 5 matching bases. The receptor comes from a man younger than 40 in good health. The source material was memory CD8+ T cells sorted from blood. Explained via the paper, the cell subset or site label denotes: CD45RO+ cells pooled with CCR7-negative TemRA cells. The DNA sequence is as follows: TGTGCCAGCAAGTTGGCCAGGGTAGACCGTGGCTACACCTTC. This gives the protein CASKLARVDRGYTF.